This record looks at one T cell receptor (beta chain) sequence and its context. The antigen is undetermined. The sample originates from a study of shared clonotypes between healthy human individuals. The wider study: The donor pool was made up of two women and a few men aged 18 to 49.

Clones were read by immunoSEQ multiplex PCR, and TCRdb kept only the in-frame ones, dropping some. Here the sample spans some 900,000 clones, less than 85% being singletons. Naive CD4+ cells were CD45RA-selected; the remaining cells were memory. Study conclusions and caveats: It was observed that about 5% of naive CD4 clonotypes were shared across a handful of donors.

Germline-derived CDR1 and CDR2 are LGHNA and YSLEER. This CDR3 spans 13 amino acids. V lost 6 bases and J lost 4; bases outside the gene matches: 4. The sequencing sample was made of memory CD4+ T cells sorted from blood. Subset meaning: CD45RA-negative fraction. The TCR sequence derives from a man aged 18 to 30 in good health. This rearrangement joins TRBV4-3 to TRBJ2-5, with 8 bases lining up with TRBD2. CDR3 sequence: CASSREGRETQYF. For the CDR3, the DNA is TGCGCCAGCAGTCGGGAGGGCCGAGAGACCCAGTACTTC.